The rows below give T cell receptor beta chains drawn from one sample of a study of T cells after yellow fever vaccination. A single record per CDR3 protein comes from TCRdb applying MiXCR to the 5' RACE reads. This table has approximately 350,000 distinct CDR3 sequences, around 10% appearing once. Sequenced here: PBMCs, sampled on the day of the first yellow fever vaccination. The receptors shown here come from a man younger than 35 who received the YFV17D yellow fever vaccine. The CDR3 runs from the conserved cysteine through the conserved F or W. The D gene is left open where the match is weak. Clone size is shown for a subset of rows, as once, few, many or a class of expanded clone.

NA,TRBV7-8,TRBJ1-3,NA,TGTGCCAGCAGCTTTGGACATTGGTCGGGAGGAAACACCATATATTTT,CASSFGHWSGGNTIYF
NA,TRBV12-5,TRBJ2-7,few,TGTGCTAGTGGTTTCGTAGCAGGGGTTTCCTCCTACGAGCAGTACTTC,CASGFVAGVSSYEQYF
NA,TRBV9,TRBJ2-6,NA,TGTGCCAGCAGCTTTTCGGGACGGAGGGTCTCTGGGGCCAACGTCCTGACTTTC,CASSFSGRRVSGANVLTF
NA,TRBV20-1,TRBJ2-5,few,TGCAGTGCTAGCCGAGGGGGAGTTTTCGAGACCCAGTACTTC,CSASRGGVFETQYF
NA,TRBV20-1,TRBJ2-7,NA,TGCAGTGCCCGACGGACACTTAGCTCCTACGAGCAGTACTTC,CSARRTLSSYEQYF
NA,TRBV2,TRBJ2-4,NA,TGTGCCAGCACTGAGGAGGCAGGGGCGAACATTCAGTACTTC,CASTEEAGANIQYF
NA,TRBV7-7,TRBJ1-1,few,TGTGCTAGCAGCTTCCAGGAGAACACTGAAGCTTTCTTT,CASSFQENTEAFF
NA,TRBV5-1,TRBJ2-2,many,TGCGCCAGCAGCTCGGGACCGAACACCGGGGAGCTGTTTTTT,CASSSGPNTGELFF
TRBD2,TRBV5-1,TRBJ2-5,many,TGCGCCAGCAGCTGGACTAGCGGGGGGAGTTCCGAGACCCAGTACTTC,CASSWTSGGSSETQYF
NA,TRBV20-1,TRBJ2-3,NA,TGCAGTGCTTTTACCTGGAGTAAAGATACGCAGTATTTT,CSAFTWSKDTQYF
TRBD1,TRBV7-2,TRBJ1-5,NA,TGTGCCAGCAGTGACAGGGTATTGGGTGGCGGTCAGCCCCAGCATTTT,CASSDRVLGGGQPQHF
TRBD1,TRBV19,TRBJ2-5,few,TGTGCCAGTAGTATAGATTCCGGGACAGTGTCCGGGCAGACCCAGTACTTC,CASSIDSGTVSGQTQYF
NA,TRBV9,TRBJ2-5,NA,TGTGCCAGCAGCGTTTCCCTTACCGAGACCCAGTACTTC,CASSVSLTETQYF
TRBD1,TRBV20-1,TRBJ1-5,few,TGCAGTGCTAGCCCTACAGGGGTCAATCAGCCCCAGCATTTT,CSASPTGVNQPQHF
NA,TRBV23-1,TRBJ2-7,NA,TGCGCCAGCAGCCTGATCCGGGACACTGGAAGCTCCTACGAGCAGTACTTC,CASSLIRDTGSSYEQYF
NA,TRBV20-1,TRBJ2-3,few,TGCAGTGCTGAGCTAGGCACAGATACGCAGTATTTT,CSAELGTDTQYF
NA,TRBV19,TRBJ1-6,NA,TGTGCCAGTAGTCTCTGGGCGGCGTATAATTCACCCCTCCACTTT,CASSLWAAYNSPLHF
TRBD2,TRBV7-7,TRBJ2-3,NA,TGTGCCAGCAGCTTAGCATCTAGCGGGGGGCCGGGGGATACGCAGTATTTT,CASSLASSGGPGDTQYF
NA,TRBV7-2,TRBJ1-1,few,TGTGCCAGCAGCTTACAGTCGGCAGGGAACACTGAAGCTTTCTTT,CASSLQSAGNTEAFF
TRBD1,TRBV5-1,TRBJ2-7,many,TGCGCCAGCAGCTTGGGGGGGACAGGCGCCTACGAGCAGTACTTC,CASSLGGTGAYEQYF
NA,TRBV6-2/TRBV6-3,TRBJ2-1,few,TGTGCCAGCAGTTATAGGCAGTACAATGAGCAGTTCTTC,CASSYRQYNEQFF
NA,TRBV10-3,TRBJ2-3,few,TGTGCCATCAGTGAGGGACAGACAGATACGCAGTATTTT,CAISEGQTDTQYF
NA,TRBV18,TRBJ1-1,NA,TGTGCCAGCTCACTTAGTGACACCCGGGGGGCTTTCTTT,CASSLSDTRGAFF
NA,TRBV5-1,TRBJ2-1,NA,TGCGCCAGCCGGGACGTGGCTAGCTCCTACAATGAGCAGTTCTTC,CASRDVASSYNEQFF
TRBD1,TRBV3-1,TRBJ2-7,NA,TGTGCCAGCAGCCATTGGGGCAGGGGGACCTACGAGCAGTACTTC,CASSHWGRGTYEQYF
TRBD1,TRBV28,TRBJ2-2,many,TGTGCCAGCAGCCCCGACAGGGCAAACACCGGGGAGCTGTTTTTT,CASSPDRANTGELFF
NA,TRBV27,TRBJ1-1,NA,TGTGCCAGCAGTTTATCAGCCCCCGGCCGAATGAACACTGAAGCTTTCTTT,CASSLSAPGRMNTEAFF
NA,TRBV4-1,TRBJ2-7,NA,TGCGCCAGCAGCCCAAGGGTCGGGGGAGGTGAGCAGTACTTC,CASSPRVGGGEQYF
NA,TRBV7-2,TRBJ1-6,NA,TGTGCCAGCAGCTTACCACCCAAAGACAGGACCTCACCCCTCCACTTT,CASSLPPKDRTSPLHF
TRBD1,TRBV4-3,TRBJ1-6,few,TGCGCCAGCAGCCAAGATTTGGGGGACAGAGATACACCCCTCCACTTT,CASSQDLGDRDTPLHF